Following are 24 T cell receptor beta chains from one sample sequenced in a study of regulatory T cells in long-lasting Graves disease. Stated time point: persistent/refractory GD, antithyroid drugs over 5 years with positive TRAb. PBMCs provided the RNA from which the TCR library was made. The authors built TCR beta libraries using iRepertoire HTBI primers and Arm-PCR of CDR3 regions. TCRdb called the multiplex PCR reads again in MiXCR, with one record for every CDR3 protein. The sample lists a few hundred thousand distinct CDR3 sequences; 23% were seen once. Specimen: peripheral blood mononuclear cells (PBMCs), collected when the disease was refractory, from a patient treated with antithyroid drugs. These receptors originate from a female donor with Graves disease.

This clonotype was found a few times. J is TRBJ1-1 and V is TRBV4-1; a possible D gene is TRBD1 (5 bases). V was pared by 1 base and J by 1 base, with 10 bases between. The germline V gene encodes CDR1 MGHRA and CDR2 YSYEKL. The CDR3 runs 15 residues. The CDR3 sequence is CASSQGRGPNTEAFF. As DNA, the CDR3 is TGCGCCAGCAGCCAAGGGAGGGGCCCGAACACTGAAGCTTTCTTT.

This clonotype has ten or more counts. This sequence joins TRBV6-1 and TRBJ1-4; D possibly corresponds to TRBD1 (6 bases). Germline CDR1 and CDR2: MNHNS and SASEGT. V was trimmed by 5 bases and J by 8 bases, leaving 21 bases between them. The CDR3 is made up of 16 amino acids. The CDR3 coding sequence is TGTGCCAGCAGTACTGAACAGACAGGATTGGGAGAAAAACTGTTTTTT. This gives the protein CASSTEQTGLGEKLFF.

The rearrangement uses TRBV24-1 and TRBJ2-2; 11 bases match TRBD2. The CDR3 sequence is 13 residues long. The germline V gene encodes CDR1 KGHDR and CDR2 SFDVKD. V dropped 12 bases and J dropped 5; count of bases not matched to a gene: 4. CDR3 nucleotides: TGTGCCTCAACTAGCGGGAGTACCGGGGAGCTGTTTTTT. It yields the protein CASTSGSTGELFF.

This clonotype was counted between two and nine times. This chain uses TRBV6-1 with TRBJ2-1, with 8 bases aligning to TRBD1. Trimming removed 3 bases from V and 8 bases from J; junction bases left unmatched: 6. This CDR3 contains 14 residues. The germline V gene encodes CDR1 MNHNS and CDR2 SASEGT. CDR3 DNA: TGTGCCAGCAGTGAGGGACAGGCCAGATATGAGCAGTTCTTC. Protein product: CASSEGQARYEQFF.

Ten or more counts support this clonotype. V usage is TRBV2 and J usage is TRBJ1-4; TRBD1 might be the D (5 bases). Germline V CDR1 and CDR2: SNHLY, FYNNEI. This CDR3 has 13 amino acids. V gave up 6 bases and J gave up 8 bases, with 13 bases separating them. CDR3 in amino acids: CASRGGENEKLFF. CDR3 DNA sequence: TGTGCCAGCAGGGGAGGGGAGAACGAAAAACTGTTTTTT.

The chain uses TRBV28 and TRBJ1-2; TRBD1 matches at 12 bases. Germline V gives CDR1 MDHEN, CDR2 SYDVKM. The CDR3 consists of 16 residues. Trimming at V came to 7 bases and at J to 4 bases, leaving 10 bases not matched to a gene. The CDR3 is CASKLTGTGGGYGYTF. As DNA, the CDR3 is TGTGCCAGCAAGCTTACCGGGACAGGGGGCGGCTATGGCTACACCTTC.

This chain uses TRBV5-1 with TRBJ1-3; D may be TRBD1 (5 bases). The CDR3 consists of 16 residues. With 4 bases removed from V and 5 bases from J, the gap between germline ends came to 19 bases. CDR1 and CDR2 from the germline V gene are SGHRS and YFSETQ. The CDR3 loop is CASSGVGPDLRNTIYF. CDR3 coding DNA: TGCGCCAGCAGCGGCGTGGGGCCGGACCTACGAAACACCATATATTTT.

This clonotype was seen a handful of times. CDR3 coding DNA: TGTGCCATCAGTGACAGATTGAACACTGAAGCTTTCTTT. Translation gives CAISDRLNTEAFF. The J gene is TRBJ1-1, the V gene TRBV10-3; D not certain. Trimming took off 3 bases at V and 0 bases at J, with 5 bases between the two ends. The CDR3 spans 13 residues. CDR1 and CDR2 (germline): ENHRY, SYGVKD.

For the CDR3, the DNA is TGTGCCAGCAGCCCAGCACGGGACTCCCAACACTACAATGAGCAGTTCTTC. It codes for CASSPARDSQHYNEQFF. The chain recombines TRBV11-3 with TRBJ2-1, with D perhaps TRBD2 (6 bases). V was shortened by 5 bases and J by 3 bases, with 20 bases between the two germline ends. CDR3 size: 17 residues. The germline CDR1 and CDR2 sequences are SGHNT and YENEEA.

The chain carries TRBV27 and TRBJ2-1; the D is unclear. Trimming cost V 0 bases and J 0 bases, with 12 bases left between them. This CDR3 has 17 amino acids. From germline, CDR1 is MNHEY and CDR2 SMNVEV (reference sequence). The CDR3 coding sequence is TGTGCCAGCAGTTTATCGATTCCGGGCCTCTCCTACAATGAGCAGTTCTTC. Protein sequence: CASSLSIPGLSYNEQFF.

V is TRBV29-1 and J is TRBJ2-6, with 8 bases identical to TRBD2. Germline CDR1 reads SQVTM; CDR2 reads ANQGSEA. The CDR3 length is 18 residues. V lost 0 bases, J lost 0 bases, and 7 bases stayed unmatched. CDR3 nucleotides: TGCAGCGTTGAAGAAGAAGGGACTAGGAACTCTGGGGCCAACGTCCTGACTTTC. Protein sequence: CSVEEEGTRNSGANVLTF.

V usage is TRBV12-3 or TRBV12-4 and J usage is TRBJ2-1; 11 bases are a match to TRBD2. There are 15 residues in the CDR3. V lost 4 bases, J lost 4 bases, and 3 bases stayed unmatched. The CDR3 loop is CASSWGTSGYNEQFF. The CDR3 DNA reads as TGTGCCAGCAGTTGGGGGACTAGCGGATACAATGAGCAGTTCTTC.

The CDR3 DNA reads as TGCAGCGTTCCCCAGGGGGCCGCCGGGGAGCTGTTTTTT. Translating it yields CSVPQGAAGELFF. The gene calls are TRBV29-1 and TRBJ2-2; 8 nucleotides agree with TRBD1. Losses at the gene ends were 5 bases for V and 6 bases for J; bases not matched to a gene: 5. Looked up from germline, CDR1 is SQVTM and CDR2 is ANQGSEA. The CDR3 is made up of 13 amino acids.

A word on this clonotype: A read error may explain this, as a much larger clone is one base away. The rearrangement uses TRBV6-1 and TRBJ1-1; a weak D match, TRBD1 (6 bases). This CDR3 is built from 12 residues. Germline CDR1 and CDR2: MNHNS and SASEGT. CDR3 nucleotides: TGTGCCACGAGGGGGGGAAGCACTGAAGCTCTCTTT. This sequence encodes CATRGGSTEALF.

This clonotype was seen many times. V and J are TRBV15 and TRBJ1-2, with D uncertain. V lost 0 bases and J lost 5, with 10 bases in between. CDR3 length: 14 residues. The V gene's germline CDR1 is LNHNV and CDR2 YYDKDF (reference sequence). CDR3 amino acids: CATSRDPRAYGYTF. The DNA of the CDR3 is TGTGCCACCAGCAGAGATCCGAGAGCATATGGCTACACCTTC.

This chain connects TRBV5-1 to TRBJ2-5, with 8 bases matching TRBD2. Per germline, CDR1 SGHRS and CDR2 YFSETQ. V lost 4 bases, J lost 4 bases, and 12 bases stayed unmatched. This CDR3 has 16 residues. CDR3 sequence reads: CASSPDLWAGGETQYF. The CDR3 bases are TGCGCCAGCAGCCCCGACTTGTGGGCGGGAGGAGAGACCCAGTACTTC.

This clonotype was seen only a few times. CDR3 sequence (DNA): TGTGCCAGCTCAAGGGCGGGGACTGAAGCTTTCTTT. Its protein product is CASSRAGTEAFF. The chain is built from TRBV18 and TRBJ1-1; D gene unclear. Germline values: CDR1 KGHSH, CDR2 LQKENI. V lost 5 bases and J lost 5, with 9 bases in between. The CDR3 spans 12 residues.

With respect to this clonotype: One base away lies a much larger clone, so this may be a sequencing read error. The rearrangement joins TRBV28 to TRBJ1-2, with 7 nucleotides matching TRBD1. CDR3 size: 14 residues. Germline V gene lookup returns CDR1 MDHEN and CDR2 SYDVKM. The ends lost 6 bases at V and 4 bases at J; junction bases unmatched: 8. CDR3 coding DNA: TGTGCCAGCAGGTCACAGGGGACGAGCTATGGCTACACCTTC. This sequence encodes CASRSQGTSYGYTF.

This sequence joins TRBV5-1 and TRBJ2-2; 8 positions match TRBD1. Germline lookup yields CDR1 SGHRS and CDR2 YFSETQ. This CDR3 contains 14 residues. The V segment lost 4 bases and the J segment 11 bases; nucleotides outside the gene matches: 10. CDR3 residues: CASSIEQGGLELFF. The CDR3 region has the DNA TGCGCCAGCAGCATCGAACAGGGGGGCCTTGAGCTGTTTTTT.

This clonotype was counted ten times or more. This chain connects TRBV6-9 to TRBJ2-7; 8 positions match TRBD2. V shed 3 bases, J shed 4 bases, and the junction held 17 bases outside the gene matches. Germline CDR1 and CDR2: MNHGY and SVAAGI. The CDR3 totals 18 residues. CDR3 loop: CASSYASVSGTSGYEQYF. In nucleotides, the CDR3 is TGTGCCAGCAGTTACGCCTCGGTTTCCGGGACTAGTGGTTACGAGCAGTACTTC.

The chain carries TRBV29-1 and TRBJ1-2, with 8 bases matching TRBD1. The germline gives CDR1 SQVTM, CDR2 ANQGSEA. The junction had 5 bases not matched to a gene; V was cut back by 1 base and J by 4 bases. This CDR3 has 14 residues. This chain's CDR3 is CSVEGGQASYGYTF. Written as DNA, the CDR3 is TGCAGCGTTGAAGGGGGACAGGCGTCCTATGGCTACACCTTC.

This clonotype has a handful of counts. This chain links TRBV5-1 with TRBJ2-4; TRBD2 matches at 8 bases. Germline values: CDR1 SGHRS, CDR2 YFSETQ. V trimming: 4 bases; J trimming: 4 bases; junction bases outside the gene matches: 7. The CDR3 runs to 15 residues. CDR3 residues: CASSAGSSGKNIQYF. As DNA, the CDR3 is TGCGCCAGCAGCGCAGGATCTAGCGGGAAAAACATTCAGTACTTC.

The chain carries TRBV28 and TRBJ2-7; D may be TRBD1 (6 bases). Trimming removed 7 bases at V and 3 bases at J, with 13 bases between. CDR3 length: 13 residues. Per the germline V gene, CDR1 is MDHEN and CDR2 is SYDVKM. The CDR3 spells CASIETGFYEQYF. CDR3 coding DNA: TGTGCCAGCATAGAAACAGGGTTCTACGAGCAGTACTTC. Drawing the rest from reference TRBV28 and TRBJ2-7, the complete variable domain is DVKVTQSSRYLVKRTGEKVFLECVQDMDHENMFWYRQDPGLGLRLIYFSYDVKMKEKGDIPEGYSVSREKKERFSLILESASTNQTSMYLCASIETGFYEQYFGPGTRLTVT.

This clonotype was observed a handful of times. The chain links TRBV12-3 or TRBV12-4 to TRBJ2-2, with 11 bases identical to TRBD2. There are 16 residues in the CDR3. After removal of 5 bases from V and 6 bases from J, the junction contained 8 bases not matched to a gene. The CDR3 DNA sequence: TGTGCCAGCAGTACAACTAGCGGGAGTTTCGCCGGGGAGCTGTTTTTT. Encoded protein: CASSTTSGSFAGELFF.